Listed here is a single T cell receptor beta chain. Antigen specificity is unknown. The data were taken from a study of blood T cells in healthy people across ages. Study-level findings and limits: Nothing was known about donor CMV status, and this possibly confounded expanded clonotype changes.

Germline CDR1 reads ENHRY; CDR2 reads SYGVKD. The CDR3 is 17 amino acids. J was trimmed by 2 bases and V by 5 bases; bases with no gene match: 7. Through a sample-barcoded 5' primer and a J-beta primer mix, a second PCR was run for roughly 6 to 12 cycles. TCRdb independently ran MiXCR on the 5' RACE reads; one entry per CDR3 protein. The data hold about 900,000 distinct CDR3 sequences, with around 46% observed a single time. The sequence came from a man aged 25 to 45 in good health. Specimen: blood. The V and J genes are TRBV10-3 and TRBJ2-3, with TRBD2 matching 13 bases. The CDR3 sequence is CAISPTSGGALTDTQYF. CDR3 nucleotides: TGTGCCATCAGTCCCACTAGCGGGGGGGCCCTCACAGATACGCAGTATTTT.